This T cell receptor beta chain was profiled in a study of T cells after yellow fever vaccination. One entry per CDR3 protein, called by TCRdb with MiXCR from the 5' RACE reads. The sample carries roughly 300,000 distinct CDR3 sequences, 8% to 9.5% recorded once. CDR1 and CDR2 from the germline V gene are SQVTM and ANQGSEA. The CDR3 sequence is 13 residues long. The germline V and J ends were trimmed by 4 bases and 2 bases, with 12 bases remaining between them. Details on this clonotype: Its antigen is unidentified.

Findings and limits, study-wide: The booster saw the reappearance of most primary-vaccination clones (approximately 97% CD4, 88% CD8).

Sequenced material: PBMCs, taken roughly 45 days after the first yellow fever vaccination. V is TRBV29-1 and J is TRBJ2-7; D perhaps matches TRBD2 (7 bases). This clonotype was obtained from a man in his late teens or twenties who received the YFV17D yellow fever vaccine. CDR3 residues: CSVVGGHTYEQYF. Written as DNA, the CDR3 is TGCAGCGTTGTGGGGGGGCATACCTACGAGCAGTACTTC.